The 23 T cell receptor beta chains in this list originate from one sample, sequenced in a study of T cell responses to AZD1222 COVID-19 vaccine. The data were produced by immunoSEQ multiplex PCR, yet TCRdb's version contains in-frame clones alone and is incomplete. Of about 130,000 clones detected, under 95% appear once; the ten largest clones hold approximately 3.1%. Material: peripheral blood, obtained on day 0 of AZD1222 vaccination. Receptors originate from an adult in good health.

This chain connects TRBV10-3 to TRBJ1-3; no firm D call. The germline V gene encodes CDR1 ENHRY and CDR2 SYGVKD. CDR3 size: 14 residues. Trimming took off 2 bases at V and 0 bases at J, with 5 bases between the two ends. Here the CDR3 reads CAISEAGSGNTIYF. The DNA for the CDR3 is TGTGCCATCAGTGAGGCGGGCTCTGGAAACACCATATATTTT.

The CDR3 protein is CASSQGVYNEQFF. CDR3 DNA sequence: TGTGCCAGCAGTCAGGGGGTTTACAATGAGCAGTTCTTC. This chain connects TRBV7-3 to TRBJ2-1, with TRBD1 matching over 7 bases. Losses at the gene ends were 6 bases for V and 4 bases for J; bases not matched to a gene: 3. The germline V gene encodes CDR1 SGHTA and CDR2 FQGTGA. The CDR3 has 13 residues.

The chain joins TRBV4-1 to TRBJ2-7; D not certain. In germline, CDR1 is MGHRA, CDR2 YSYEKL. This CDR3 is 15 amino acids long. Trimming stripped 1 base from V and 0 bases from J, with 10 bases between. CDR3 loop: CASSQVWQDSYEQYF. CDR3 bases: TGCGCCAGCAGCCAAGTTTGGCAGGACTCCTACGAGCAGTACTTC.

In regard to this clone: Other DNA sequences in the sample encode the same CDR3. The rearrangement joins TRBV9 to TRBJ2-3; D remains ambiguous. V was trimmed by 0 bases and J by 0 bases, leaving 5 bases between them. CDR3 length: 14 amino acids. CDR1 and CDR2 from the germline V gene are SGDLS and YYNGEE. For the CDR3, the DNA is TGTGCCAGCAGCGTAGAGTCTAGCACAGATACGCAGTATTTT. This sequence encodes CASSVESSTDTQYF.

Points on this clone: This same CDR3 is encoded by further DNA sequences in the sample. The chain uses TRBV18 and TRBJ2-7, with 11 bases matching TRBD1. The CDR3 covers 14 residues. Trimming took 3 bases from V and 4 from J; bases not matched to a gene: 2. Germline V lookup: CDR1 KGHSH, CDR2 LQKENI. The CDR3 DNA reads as TGTGCCAGCTCACCTGGGACAGGGGGGTACGAGCAGTACTTC. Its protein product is CASSPGTGGYEQYF.

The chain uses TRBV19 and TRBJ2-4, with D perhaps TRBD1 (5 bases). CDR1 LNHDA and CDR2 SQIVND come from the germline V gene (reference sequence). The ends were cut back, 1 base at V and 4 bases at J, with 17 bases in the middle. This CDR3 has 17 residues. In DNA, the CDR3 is TGTGCCAGTAGTATAGGAACAGGCCTGCTGGGGAAAAACATTCAGTACTTC. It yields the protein CASSIGTGLLGKNIQYF. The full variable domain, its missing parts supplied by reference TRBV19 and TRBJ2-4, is DGGITQSPKYLFRKEGQNVTLSCEQNLNHDAMYWYRQDPGQGLRLIYYSQIVNDFQKGDIAEGYSVSREKKESFPLTVTSAQKNPTAFYLCASSIGTGLLGKNIQYFGAGTRLSVL.

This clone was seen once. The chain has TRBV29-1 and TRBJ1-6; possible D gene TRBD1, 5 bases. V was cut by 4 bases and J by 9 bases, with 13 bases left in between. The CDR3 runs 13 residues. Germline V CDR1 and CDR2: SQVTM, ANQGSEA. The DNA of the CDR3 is TGCAGCGTTGGTGAGACAGCCAGTTCACCCCTCCACTTT. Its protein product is CSVGETASSPLHF.

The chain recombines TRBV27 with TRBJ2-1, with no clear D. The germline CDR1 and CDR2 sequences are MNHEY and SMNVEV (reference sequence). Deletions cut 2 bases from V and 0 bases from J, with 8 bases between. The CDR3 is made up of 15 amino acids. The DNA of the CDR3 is TGTGCCAGCAGTTTAAATTCACCCTCCTACAATGAGCAGTTCTTC. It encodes CASSLNSPSYNEQFF.

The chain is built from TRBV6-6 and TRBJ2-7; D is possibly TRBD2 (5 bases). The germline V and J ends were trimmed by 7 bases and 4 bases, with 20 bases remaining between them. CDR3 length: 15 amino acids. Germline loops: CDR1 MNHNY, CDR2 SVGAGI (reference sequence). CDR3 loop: CASTRGVSGGYEQYF. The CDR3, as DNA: TGTGCCAGCACTCGGGGAGTGTCAGGCGGGTACGAGCAGTACTTC.

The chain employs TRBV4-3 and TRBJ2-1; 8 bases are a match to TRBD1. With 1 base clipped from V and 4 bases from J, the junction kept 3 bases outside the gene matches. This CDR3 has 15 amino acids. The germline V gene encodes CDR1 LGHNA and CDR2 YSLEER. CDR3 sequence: CASSQARGLYNEQFF. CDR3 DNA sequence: TGCGCCAGCAGCCAAGCCAGGGGGCTTTACAATGAGCAGTTCTTC.

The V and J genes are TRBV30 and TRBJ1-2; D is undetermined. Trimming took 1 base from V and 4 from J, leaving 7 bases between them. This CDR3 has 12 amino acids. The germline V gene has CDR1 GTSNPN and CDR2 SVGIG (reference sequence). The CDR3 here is CAWSDGRYGYTF. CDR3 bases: TGTGCCTGGAGTGACGGTCGCTATGGCTACACCTTC.

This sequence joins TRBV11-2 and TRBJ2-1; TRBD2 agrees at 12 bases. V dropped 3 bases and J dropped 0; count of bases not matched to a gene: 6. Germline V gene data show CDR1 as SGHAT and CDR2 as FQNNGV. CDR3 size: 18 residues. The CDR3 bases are TGTGCCAGCAGCTTCTTCCTAGCGGGAGGGCCCTCCTACAATGAGCAGTTCTTC. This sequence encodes CASSFFLAGGPSYNEQFF.

The CDR3: CASRTGREVEGEQFF. The CDR3 DNA reads as TGTGCCAGCAGGACCGGCCGGGAGGTAGAGGGTGAGCAGTTCTTC. The J gene is TRBJ2-1, the V gene TRBV2; 7 positions agree with TRBD2. CDR3 length equals 15 residues. CDR1 is SNHLY, CDR2 FYNNEI, per germline. V dropped 6 bases and J dropped 9; count of bases not matched to a gene: 14.

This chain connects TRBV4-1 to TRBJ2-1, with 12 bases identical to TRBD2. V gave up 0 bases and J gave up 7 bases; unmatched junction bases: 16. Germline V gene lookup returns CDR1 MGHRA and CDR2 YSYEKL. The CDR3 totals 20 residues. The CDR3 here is CASSQDPLPSGRAGPNEQFF. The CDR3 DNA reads TGCGCCAGCAGCCAAGACCCCCTTCCTAGCGGGAGGGCAGGCCCAAATGAGCAGTTCTTC.

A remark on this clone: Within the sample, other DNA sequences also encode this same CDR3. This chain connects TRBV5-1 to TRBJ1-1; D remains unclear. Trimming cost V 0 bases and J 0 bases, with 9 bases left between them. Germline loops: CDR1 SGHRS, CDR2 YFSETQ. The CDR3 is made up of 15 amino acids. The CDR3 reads CASSLGGSMNTEAFF. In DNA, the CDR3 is TGCGCCAGCAGCTTGGGCGGATCAATGAACACTGAAGCTTTCTTT.

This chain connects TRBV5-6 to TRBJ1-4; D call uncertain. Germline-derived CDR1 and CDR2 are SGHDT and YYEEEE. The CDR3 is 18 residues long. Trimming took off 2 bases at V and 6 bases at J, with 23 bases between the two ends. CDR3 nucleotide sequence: TGTGCCAGCAGCTTCCGTCCTGGACGATTTCGAGAGGATGAAAAACTGTTTTTT. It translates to CASSFRPGRFREDEKLFF.

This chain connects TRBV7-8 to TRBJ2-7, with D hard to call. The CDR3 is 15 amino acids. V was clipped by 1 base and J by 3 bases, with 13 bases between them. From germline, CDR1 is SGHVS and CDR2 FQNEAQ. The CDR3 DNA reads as TGTGCCAGCAGCTTAGGTGTCCCGGTAATCTACGAGCAGTACTTC. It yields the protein CASSLGVPVIYEQYF.

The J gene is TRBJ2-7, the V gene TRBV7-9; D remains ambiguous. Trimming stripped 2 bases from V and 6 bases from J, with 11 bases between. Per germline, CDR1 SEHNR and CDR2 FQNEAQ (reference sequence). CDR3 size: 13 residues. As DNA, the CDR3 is TGTGCCAGCAGCTTAAGTGACCTGTCCGAGCAGTACTTC. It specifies CASSLSDLSEQYF.

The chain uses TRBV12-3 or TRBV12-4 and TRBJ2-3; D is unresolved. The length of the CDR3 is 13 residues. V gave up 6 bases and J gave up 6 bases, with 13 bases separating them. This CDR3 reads CASSLAVGDTQYF. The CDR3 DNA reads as TGTGCCAGCAGCCTTGCGGTCGGGGATACGCAGTATTTT.

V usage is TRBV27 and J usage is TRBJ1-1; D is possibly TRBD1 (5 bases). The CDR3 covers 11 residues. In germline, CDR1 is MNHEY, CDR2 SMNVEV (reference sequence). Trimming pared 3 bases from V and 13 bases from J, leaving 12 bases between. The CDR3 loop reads CASSFGGRVFF. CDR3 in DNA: TGTGCCAGCAGTTTTGGGGGGAGGGTTTTCTTT.

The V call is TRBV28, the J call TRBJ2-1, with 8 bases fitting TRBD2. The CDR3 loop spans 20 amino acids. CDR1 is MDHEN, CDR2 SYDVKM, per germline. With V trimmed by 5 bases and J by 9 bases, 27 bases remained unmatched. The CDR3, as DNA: TGTGCCAGCAGTACGATTAGGATCGGGATACGGGAGGGCCCCTGGGGTGAGCAGTTCTTC. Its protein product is CASSTIRIGIREGPWGEQFF.

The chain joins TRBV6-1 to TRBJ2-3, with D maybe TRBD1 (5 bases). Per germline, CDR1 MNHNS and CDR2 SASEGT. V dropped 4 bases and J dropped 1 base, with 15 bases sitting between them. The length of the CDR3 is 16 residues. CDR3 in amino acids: CASSGLVGLGTDTQYF. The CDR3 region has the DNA TGTGCCAGCAGTGGCTTGGTGGGGCTCGGCACAGATACGCAGTATTTT.

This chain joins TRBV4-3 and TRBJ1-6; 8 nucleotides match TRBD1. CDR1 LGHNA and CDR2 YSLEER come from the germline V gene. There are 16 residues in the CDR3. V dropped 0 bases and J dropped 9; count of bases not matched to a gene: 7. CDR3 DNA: TGCGCCAGCAGCCAAGATGTCGACAGGGGCGGTTCACCCCTCCACTTT. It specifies CASSQDVDRGGSPLHF.